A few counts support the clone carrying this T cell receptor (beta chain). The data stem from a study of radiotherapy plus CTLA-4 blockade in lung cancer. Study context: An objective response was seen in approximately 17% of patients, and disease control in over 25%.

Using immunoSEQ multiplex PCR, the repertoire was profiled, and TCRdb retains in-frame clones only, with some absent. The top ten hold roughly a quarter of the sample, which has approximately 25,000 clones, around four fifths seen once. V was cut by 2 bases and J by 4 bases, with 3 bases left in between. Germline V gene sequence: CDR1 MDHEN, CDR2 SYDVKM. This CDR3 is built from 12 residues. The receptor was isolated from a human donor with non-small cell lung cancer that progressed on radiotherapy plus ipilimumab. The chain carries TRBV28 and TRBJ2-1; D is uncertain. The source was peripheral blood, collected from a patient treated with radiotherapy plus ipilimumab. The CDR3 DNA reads TGTGCCAGCAGTTTAAGTTACAATGAGCAGTTCTTC. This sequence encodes CASSLSYNEQFF.